A single sample gave rise to the 4 T cell receptor beta chains below, sequenced in a study of T cells after yellow fever vaccination. Using its own MiXCR run on the 5' RACE reads, TCRdb lists one record per CDR3 protein. The sample consists of roughly 240,000 distinct CDR3 sequences, roughly 6.8% of them appearing once. The sample in question was CD4+ T cells sorted from PBMCs, obtained on the day of the yellow fever booster vaccination. Receptor source: a man aged 25-45 years who received the YFV17D yellow fever vaccine.

This clonotype was seen repeatedly, ten times or more. The CDR3 sequence is CASSQHHRVDTEAFF. In DNA form, the CDR3 reads TGCGCCAGCAGCCAACACCACAGGGTGGACACTGAAGCTTTCTTT. The gene calls are TRBV4-3 and TRBJ1-1; maybe TRBD1 (6 bases). The CDR3 consists of 15 residues. Trimming removed 2 bases at V and 3 bases at J, with 13 bases between. CDR1 and CDR2 from the germline V gene are LGHNA and YSLEER.

This clonotype was recorded at least ten times. This chain uses TRBV28 with TRBJ2-2; D not resolved. Trimming removed 4 bases from V and 6 bases from J, with 3 bases in between. This CDR3 has 11 amino acids. CDR1 and CDR2 (germline): MDHEN, SYDVKM. The CDR3: CASSWSGELFF. The DNA of the CDR3 is TGTGCCAGCAGTTGGTCCGGGGAGCTGTTTTTT.

The CDR3 DNA follows: TGCGCCAGCAGCTTTAGCGGGAGACAGGAAAACATTCAGTACTTC. Translation gives CASSFSGRQENIQYF. The V gene is TRBV5-1, the J gene TRBJ2-4, with 9 bases identical to TRBD2. Germline trimming cut 2 bases from V and 5 bases from J; bases unmatched to any gene: 5. The CDR3 is 15 amino acids. Germline V gene data show CDR1 as SGHRS and CDR2 as YFSETQ.

The chain recombines TRBV18 with TRBJ1-1, with D unclear. Germline assignment: CDR1 KGHSH and CDR2 LQKENI. The CDR3 spans 13 residues. Trimming left V 5 bases short and J 1 base short, with 8 bases between. The DNA of the CDR3 is TGTGCCAGCTCATCACTACCGAACACTGAAGCTTTCTTT. This codes for CASSSLPNTEAFF. Variable domain in full (rest from reference TRBV18 and TRBJ1-1): NAGVMQNPRHLVRRRGQEARLRCSPMKGHSHVYWYRQLPEEGLKFMVYLQKENIIDESGMPKERFSAEFPKEGPSILRIQQVVRGDSAAYFCASSSLPNTEAFFGQGTRLTVV.